Presented here are 9 T cell receptor beta chains from one specimen sequenced in a study of identical twins. Each CDR3 protein is one row after TCRdb ran MiXCR on the 5' RACE reads. This sample has 500,000 to 650,000 distinct CDR3 sequences, with under 8.5% found just once. The sample also formed part of further work on yellow fever vaccine responses in identical twins.

The sample taken for sequencing was PBMCs. The receptor source for this set is a woman between 18 and 29 years old in good health.

The gene calls are TRBV2 and TRBJ2-5; D uncertain. The germline V and J ends were trimmed by 6 bases and 5 bases, with 13 bases remaining between them. From germline, CDR1 is SNHLY and CDR2 FYNNEI. The CDR3 loop spans 13 amino acids. Here the CDR3 reads CASRDNAGETQYF. Written as DNA, the CDR3 is TGTGCCAGCAGGGATAACGCCGGGGAGACCCAGTACTTC.

This clonotype has more than one count but fewer than ten. The chain combines TRBV5-5 with TRBJ2-1; 7 nucleotides match TRBD1. V gave up 5 bases and J gave up 0 bases; unmatched junction bases: 11. CDR3 length equals 17 residues. The germline CDR1 and CDR2 sequences are SGHKS and YYEKEE (reference sequence). The chain's CDR3 is CASSIQGLLSSYNEQFF. CDR3 in DNA: TGTGCCAGCAGTATACAGGGGCTCCTTAGCTCCTACAATGAGCAGTTCTTC.

This clonotype has a handful of counts. The chain has TRBV28 and TRBJ2-7; D may be TRBD1 (8 bases). Per germline, CDR1 MDHEN and CDR2 SYDVKM. The ends were cut back, 3 bases at V and 6 bases at J, with 12 bases in the middle. This CDR3 is 13 amino acids long. The CDR3 bases are TGTGCCAGCAGTTTTACAGGGGGGGGCGAGCAGTACGTC. This gives the protein CASSFTGGGEQYV.

Only a few counts were recorded for this clonotype. The chain recombines TRBV6-1 with TRBJ2-1; 10 positions agree with TRBD2. Germline CDR1 MNHNS, CDR2 SASEGT. CDR3 length equals 17 residues. With V trimmed by 6 bases and J by 0 bases, 8 bases remained unmatched. CDR3 DNA: TGTGCCAGCAGGGCCGGACTAGCGGTTAGCTCCTACAATGAGCAGTTCTTC. Its translation: CASRAGLAVSSYNEQFF.

Only a few counts were recorded for this clonotype. The CDR3 spells CASKPDRVGNEQFF. The DNA of the CDR3 is TGTGCCAGCAAACCCGACAGGGTTGGGAATGAGCAGTTCTTC. The chain is built from TRBV12-3 or TRBV12-4 and TRBJ2-1, with 7 bases aligning to TRBD1. With 7 bases clipped from V and 7 bases from J, the junction kept 10 bases outside the gene matches. This CDR3 region has 14 residues.

This clonotype was observed a few times. The chain couples TRBV5-1 to TRBJ2-4; 12 nucleotides match TRBD1. After removal of 2 bases from V and 0 bases from J, the junction contained 9 bases not matched to a gene. The CDR3 is 19 amino acids. The V gene's germline CDR1 is SGHRS and CDR2 YFSETQ. CDR3 amino acids: CASSFPGTGGPLAKNIQYF. CDR3 DNA sequence: TGCGCCAGCAGCTTCCCCGGGACAGGGGGCCCTTTAGCCAAAAACATTCAGTACTTC.

In its sample, this clonotype was seen many times. This chain links TRBV5-1 with TRBJ1-6; 9 positions match TRBD1. After removal of 3 bases from V and 8 bases from J, the junction contained 6 bases not matched to a gene. CDR3 length: 15 residues. Germline values: CDR1 SGHRS, CDR2 YFSETQ. For the CDR3, the DNA is TGCGCCAGCAGCTGGGGACAGGGATCGCATTCACCCCTCCACTTT. Residues: CASSWGQGSHSPLHF.

V and J are TRBV5-8 and TRBJ1-1, with D perhaps TRBD1 (6 bases). CDR3 length equals 11 residues. V shed 10 bases and J shed 5 bases, with 12 bases lying between them. The V gene's germline CDR1 is SGHTS and CDR2 YDEGEE. CDR3 sequence (DNA): TGTGCCGGGGGCAAGAGGACTGAAGCTTTCTTT. Amino acids: CAGGKRTEAFF.

The V and J genes are TRBV12-3 or TRBV12-4 and TRBJ1-5, with D possibly being TRBD1 (5 bases). The germline V and J ends were trimmed by 1 base and 7 bases, with 14 bases remaining between them. The CDR3 consists of 15 residues. The CDR3 is CASSLDQGMTQPQHF. CDR3 in DNA: TGTGCCAGCAGTTTAGATCAGGGTATGACGCAGCCCCAGCATTTT.